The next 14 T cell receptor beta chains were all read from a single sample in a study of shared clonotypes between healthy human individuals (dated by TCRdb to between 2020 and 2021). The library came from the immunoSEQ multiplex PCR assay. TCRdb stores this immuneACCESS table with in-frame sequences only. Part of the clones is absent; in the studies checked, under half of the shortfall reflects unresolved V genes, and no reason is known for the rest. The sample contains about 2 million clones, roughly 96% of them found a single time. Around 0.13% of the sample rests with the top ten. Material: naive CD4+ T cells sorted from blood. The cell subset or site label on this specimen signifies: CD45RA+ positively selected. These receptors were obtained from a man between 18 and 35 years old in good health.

CDR3 loop: CASSSGTGGMNTEAFF. In DNA, the CDR3 is TGTGCCAGCAGCAGCGGAACAGGGGGGATGAACACTGAAGCTTTCTTT. The V and J genes are TRBV21-1 and TRBJ1-1; no DNA check was done on the table's D call, TRBD1. TRBV21-1 is termed a pseudogene. The CDR3 consists of 16 residues.

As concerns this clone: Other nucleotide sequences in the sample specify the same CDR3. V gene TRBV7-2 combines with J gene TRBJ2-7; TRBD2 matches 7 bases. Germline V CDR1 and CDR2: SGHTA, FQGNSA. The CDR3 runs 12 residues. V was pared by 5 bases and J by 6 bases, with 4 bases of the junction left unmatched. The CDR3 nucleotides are TGTGCCAGCAGCCTATCGGGAGGCGAGCAGTACTTC. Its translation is CASSLSGGEQYF. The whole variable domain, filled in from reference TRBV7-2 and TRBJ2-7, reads GAGVSQSPSNKVTEKGKDVELRCDPISGHTALYWYRQSLGQGLEFLIYFQGNSAPDKSGLPSDRFSAERTGGSVSTLTIQRTQQEDSAVYLCASSLSGGEQYFGPGTRLTVT.

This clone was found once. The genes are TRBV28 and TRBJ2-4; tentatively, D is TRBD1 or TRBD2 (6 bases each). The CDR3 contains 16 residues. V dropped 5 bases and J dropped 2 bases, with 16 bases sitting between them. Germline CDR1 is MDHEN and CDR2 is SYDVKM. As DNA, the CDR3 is TGTGCCAGCAGTCCCCGTAGGGGGGTCCCCAAAAACATTCAGTACTTC. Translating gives CASSPRRGVPKNIQYF.

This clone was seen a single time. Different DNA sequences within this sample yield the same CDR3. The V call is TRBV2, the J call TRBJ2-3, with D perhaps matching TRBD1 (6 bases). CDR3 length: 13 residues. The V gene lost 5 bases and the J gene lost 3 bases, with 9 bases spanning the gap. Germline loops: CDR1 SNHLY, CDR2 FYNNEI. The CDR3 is CASSTGSTDTQYF. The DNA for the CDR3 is TGTGCCAGCAGTACAGGGTCGACAGATACGCAGTATTTT.

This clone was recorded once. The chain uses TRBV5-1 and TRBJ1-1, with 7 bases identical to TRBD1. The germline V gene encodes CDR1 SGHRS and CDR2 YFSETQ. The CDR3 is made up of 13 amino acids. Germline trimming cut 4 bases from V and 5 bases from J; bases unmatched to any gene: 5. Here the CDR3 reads CASSPQGYTEAFF. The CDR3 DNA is TGCGCCAGCAGCCCACAGGGGTATACTGAAGCTTTCTTT.

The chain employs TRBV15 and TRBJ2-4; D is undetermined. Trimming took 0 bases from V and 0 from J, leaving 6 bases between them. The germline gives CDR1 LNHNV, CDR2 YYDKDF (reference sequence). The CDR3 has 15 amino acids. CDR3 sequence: CATSRDRVAKNIQYF. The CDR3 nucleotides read TGTGCCACCAGCAGAGATCGAGTAGCCAAAAACATTCAGTACTTC.

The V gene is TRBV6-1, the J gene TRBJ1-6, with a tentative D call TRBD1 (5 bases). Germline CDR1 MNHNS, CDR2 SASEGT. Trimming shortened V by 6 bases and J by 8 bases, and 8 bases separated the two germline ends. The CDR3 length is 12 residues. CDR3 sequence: CASSLRDSPLHF. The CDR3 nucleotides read TGTGCCAGCAGCCTCAGGGATTCACCCCTCCACTTT.

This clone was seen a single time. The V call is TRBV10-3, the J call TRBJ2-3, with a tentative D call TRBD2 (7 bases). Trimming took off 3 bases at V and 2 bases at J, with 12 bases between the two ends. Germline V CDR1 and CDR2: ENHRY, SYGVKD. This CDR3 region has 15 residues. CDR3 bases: TGTGCCATCAGTGACAAGGGGGGGAACACAGATACGCAGTATTTT. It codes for CAISDKGGNTDTQYF.

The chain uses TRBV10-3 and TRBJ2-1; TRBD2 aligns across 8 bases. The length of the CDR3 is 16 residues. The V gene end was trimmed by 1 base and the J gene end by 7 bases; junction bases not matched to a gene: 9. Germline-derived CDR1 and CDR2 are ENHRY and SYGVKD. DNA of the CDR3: TGTGCCATCAGTGAGTTAGCGGGACCCCTAGGGAATGAGCAGTTCTTC. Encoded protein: CAISELAGPLGNEQFF.

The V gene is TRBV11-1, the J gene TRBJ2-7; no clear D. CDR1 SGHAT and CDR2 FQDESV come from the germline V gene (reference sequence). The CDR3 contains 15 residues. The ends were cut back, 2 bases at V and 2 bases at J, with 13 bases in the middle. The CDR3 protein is CASSLLVTAAYEQYF. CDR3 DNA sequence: TGTGCCAGCAGCTTATTGGTGACGGCAGCCTACGAGCAGTACTTC.

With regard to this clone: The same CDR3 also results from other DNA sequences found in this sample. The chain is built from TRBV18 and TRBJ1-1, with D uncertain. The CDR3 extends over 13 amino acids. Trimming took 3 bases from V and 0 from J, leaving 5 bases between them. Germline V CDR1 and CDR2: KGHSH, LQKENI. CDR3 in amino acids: CASSPALNTEAFF. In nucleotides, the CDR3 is TGTGCCAGCTCACCCGCCTTGAACACTGAAGCTTTCTTT.

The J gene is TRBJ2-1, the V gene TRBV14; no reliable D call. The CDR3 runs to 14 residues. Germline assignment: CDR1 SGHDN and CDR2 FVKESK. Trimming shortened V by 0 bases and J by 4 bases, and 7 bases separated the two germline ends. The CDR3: CASSQEAKYNEQFF. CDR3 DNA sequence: TGTGCCAGCAGCCAAGAGGCCAAATACAATGAGCAGTTCTTC.

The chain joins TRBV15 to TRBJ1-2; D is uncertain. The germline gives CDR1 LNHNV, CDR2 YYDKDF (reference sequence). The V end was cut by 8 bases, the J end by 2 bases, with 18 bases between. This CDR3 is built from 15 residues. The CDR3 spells CATRSVGGGNYGYTF. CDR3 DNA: TGTGCCACCCGTTCGGTGGGCGGAGGCAACTATGGCTACACCTTC. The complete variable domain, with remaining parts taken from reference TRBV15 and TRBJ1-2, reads DAMVIQNPRYQVTQFGKPVTLSCSQTLNHNVMYWYQQKSSQAPKLLFHYYDKDFNNEADTPDNFQSRRPNTSFCFLDIRSPGLGDTAMYLCATRSVGGGNYGYTFGSGTRLTVV.

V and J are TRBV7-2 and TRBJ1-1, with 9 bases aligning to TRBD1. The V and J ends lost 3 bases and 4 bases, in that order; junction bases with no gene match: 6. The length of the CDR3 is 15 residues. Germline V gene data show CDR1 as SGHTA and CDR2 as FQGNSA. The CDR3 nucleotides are TGTGCCAGCAGCTTTCGGGGACAGGGAGGCACTGAAGCTTTCTTT. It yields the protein CASSFRGQGGTEAFF. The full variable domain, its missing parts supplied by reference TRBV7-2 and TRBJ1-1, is GAGVSQSPSNKVTEKGKDVELRCDPISGHTALYWYRQSLGQGLEFLIYFQGNSAPDKSGLPSDRFSAERTGGSVSTLTIQRTQQEDSAVYLCASSFRGQGGTEAFFGQGTRLTVV.